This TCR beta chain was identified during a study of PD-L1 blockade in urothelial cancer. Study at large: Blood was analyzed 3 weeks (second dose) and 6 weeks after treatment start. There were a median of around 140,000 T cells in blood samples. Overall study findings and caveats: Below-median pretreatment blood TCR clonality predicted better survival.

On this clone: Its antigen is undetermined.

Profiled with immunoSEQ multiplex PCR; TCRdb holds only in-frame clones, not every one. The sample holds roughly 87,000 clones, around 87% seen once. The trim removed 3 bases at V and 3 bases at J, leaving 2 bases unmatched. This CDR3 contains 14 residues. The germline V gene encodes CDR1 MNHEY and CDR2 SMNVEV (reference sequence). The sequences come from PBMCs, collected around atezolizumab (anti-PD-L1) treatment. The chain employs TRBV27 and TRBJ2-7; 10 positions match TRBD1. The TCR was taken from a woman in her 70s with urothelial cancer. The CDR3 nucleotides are TGTGCCAGCAGTTTCTGGGACAGGGGCTACGAGCAGTACTTC. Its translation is CASSFWDRGYEQYF.